The present T cell receptor (beta chain) was sequenced within a study of blood T cell repertoires in COVID-19. In the study overall: T cells, B-cell-depleted T cells, or PBMCs supplied cDNA or gDNA.

Generated by immunoSEQ multiplex PCR, the TCRdb table keeps only in-frame clones and is missing some. The table lists around 190,000 clones, around 84% of them singletons. The CDR3 totals 14 residues. Germline CDR1 is SGHAT and CDR2 is FQNNGV. The V end was cut by 5 bases, the J end by 6 bases, with 14 bases between. Participants in the exposed group had met a COVID-19 case in the 2 weeks before joining the study. Sequencing was done on a sample of PBMCs or T cells enriched from blood (not recorded which). The sequence derives from a woman in her twenties or thirties who had been exposed to COVID-19. The chain links TRBV11-2 to TRBJ2-1; D gene unclear. For the CDR3, the DNA is TGTGCCAGCAGCAGCCGGGTAGCCGGCAATGAGCAGTTCTTC. It is translated as CASSSRVAGNEQFF.